This T cell receptor beta chain was profiled in a study of blood T cell repertoires in COVID-19. About the research overall: Spain, Italy and the United States supplied samples that represented acute and convalescent COVID-19.

Trimming took off 6 bases at V and 4 bases at J, with 12 bases between the two ends. This CDR3 has 13 amino acids. This table comes from immunoSEQ multiplex PCR, and its TCRdb copy is limited to in-frame clones, with some not included. The data contain some 150,000 clones, roughly four fifths of them singletons. The gene calls are TRBV12-3 or TRBV12-4 and TRBJ1-2, with a tentative D call TRBD1 (6 bases). The TCR sequence derives from a human donor in a cohort sampled during active COVID-19. The sequenced sample consisted of peripheral blood. The chain's CDR3 is CASSDDRSYGYTF. For the CDR3, the DNA is TGTGCCAGCAGCGACGACAGGTCCTATGGCTACACCTTC.